This T cell receptor beta chain was captured in a study of blood T cell repertoires in COVID-19. About the study: Samples taken during acute and convalescent COVID-19 were collected in the United States, Italy and Spain. PBMCs, B-cell-depleted T cells, or T cells were the source of the cDNA or gDNA that made up the material.

Authors' processing steps: For nucleated cells, counts were estimated from reference gene primer amplification. Sequencing was performed with immunoSEQ multiplex PCR; in TCRdb, only in-frame clones are kept and a portion is missing. That table furnishes V, J and clone size, whereas the DNA furnished D and trimming. The sample yields just over 70,000 clones, 90% to 95% seen once. Trimming left V 4 bases short and J 7 bases short, with 15 bases between. The CDR3 runs 14 residues. Looked up from germline, CDR1 is KGHDR and CDR2 is SFDVKD. The gene calls are TRBV24-1 and TRBJ1-1; no clear D gene. Sequenced material: peripheral blood. The sequence was obtained from a human donor in a cohort sampled during active COVID-19. CDR3 DNA: TGTGCCACCAGTGACTGGGGAGGACTTGGTGAAGCTTTCTTT. Encoded protein: CATSDWGGLGEAFF.